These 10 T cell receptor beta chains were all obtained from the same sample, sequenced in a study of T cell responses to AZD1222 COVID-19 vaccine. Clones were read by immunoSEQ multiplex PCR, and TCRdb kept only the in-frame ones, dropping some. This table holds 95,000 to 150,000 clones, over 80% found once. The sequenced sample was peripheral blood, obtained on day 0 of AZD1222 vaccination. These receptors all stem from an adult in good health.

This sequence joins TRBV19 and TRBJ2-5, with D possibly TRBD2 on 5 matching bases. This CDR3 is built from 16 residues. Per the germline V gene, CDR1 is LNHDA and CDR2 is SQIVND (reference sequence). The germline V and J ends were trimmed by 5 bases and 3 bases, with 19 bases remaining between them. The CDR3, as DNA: TGTGCCAGTAGTGCCCTACTAGGACGAAAGAAAGAGACCCAGTACTTC. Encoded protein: CASSALLGRKKETQYF. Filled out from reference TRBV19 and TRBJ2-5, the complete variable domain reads DGGITQSPKYLFRKEGQNVTLSCEQNLNHDAMYWYRQDPGQGLRLIYYSQIVNDFQKGDIAEGYSVSREKKESFPLTVTSAQKNPTAFYLCASSALLGRKKETQYFGPGTRLLVL.

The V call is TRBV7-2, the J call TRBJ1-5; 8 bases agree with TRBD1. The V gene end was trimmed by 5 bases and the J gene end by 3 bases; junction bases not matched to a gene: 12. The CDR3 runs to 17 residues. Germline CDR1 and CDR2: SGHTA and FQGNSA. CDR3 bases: TGTGCCAGCAGCCCCTTCCTGGACAGGGCGGACAATCAGCCCCAGCATTTT. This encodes CASSPFLDRADNQPQHF.

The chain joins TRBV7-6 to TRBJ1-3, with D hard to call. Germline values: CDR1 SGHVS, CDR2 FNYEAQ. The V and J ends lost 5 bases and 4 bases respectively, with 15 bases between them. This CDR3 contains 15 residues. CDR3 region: CASSPGRSRGNTIYF. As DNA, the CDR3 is TGTGCCAGCAGCCCCGGAAGGAGCAGAGGAAACACCATATATTTT.

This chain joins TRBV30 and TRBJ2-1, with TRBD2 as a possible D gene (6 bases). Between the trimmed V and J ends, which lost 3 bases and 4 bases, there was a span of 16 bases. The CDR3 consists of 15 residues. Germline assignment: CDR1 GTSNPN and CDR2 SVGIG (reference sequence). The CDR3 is CAWSPAGLKYNEQFF. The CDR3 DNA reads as TGTGCCTGGAGCCCCGCGGGGCTCAAGTACAATGAGCAGTTCTTC. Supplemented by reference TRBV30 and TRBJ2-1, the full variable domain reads SQTIHQWPATLVQPVGSPLSLECTVEGTSNPNLYWYRQAAGRGLQLLFYSVGIGQISSEVPQNLSASRPQDRQFILSSKKLLLSDSGFYLCAWSPAGLKYNEQFFGPGTRLTVL.

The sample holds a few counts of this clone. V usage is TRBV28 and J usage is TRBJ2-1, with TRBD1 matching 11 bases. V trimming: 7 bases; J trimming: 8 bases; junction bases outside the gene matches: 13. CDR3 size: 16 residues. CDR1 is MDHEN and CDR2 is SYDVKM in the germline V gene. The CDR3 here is CASTLGQGARWDEQFF. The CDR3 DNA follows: TGTGCCAGCACCCTCGGACAGGGGGCGAGGTGGGATGAGCAGTTCTTC. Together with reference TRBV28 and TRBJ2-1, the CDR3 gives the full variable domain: DVKVTQSSRYLVKRTGEKVFLECVQDMDHENMFWYRQDPGLGLRLIYFSYDVKMKEKGDIPEGYSVSREKKERFSLILESASTNQTSMYLCASTLGQGARWDEQFFGPGTRLTVL.

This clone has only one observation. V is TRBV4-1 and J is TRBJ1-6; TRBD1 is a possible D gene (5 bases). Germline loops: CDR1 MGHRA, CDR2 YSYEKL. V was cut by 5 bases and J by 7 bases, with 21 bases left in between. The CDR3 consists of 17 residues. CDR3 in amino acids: CASSSQGVGSANSPLHF. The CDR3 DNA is TGCGCCAGCAGCAGCCAAGGGGTAGGTTCGGCAAATTCACCCCTCCACTTT.

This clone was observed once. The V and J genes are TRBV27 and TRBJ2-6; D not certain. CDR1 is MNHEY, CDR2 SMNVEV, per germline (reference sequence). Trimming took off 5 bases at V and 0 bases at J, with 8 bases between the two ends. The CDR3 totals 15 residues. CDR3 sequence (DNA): TGTGCCAGCAGTCCACTCAGCTCTGGGGCCAACGTCCTGACTTTC. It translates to CASSPLSSGANVLTF.

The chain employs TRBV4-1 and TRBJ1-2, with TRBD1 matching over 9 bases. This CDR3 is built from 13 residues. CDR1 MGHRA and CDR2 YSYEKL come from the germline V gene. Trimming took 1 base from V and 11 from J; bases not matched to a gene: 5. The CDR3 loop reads CASSQVVGQGYTF. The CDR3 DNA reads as TGCGCCAGCAGCCAAGTTGTGGGACAGGGATACACCTTC.

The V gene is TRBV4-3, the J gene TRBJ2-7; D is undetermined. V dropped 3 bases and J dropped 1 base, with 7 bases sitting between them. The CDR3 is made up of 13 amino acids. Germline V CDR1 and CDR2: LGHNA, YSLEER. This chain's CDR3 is CASSQRGSYEQYF. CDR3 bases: TGCGCCAGCAGCCAGAGAGGTTCCTACGAGCAGTACTTC.

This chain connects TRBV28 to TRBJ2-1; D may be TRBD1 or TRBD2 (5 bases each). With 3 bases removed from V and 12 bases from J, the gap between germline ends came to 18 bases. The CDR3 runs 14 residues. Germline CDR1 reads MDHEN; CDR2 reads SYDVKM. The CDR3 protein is CASSFRDRPRWQFF. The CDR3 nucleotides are TGTGCCAGCAGTTTTCGGGACCGACCCAGGTGGCAGTTCTTC.